Listed below are T cell receptor beta chains from one sample, sequenced in a study of regulatory T cells in long-lasting Graves disease. MiXCR, run by TCRdb on the multiplex PCR reads, gives a single entry per CDR3 protein. The sample shows 560,000 or so distinct CDR3 sequences, more than 15% of them seen only once. A further study also used this sample, focusing on T cells in Graves' hyperthyroidism and ophthalmopathy.

Sequenced here: peripheral blood mononuclear cells (PBMCs), sampled at new diagnosis, from a patient treated with antithyroid drugs. The origin of the receptors is a man younger than 35 with Graves disease. The CDR3 runs from the conserved cysteine through the conserved F or W. Fields, in order: CDR3 protein, CDR3 DNA, clone size, J gene, V gene, D gene. D genes are given only for firm matches. Only some rows state a clone size, as once, few, many or a class for expanded clones.

CDR3 protein: CASIRDWGNYGYTF
CDR3 DNA: TGTGCCAGCATTCGGGACTGGGGAAACTATGGCTACACCTTC
clone size: few
J gene: TRBJ1-2
V gene: TRBV6-1
D gene: NA

CDR3 protein: CASSLMTDNSPLHF
CDR3 DNA: TGTGCCAGCAGTTTAATGACGGATAATTCACCCCTCCACTTT
clone size: NA
J gene: TRBJ1-6
V gene: TRBV12-3/TRBV12-4
D gene: NA

CDR3 protein: CASSPGSGRTDTQYF
CDR3 DNA: TGTGCCAGCAGTCCCGGGTCTGGGCGAACAGATACGCAGTATTTT
clone size: few
J gene: TRBJ2-3
V gene: TRBV27
D gene: NA

CDR3 protein: CASSLSRGDYGYTF
CDR3 DNA: TGTGCCAGCAGTCTTTCAAGGGGGGACTATGGCTACACCTTC
clone size: few
J gene: TRBJ1-2
V gene: TRBV6-2/TRBV6-3
D gene: NA

CDR3 protein: CASSFLGQAYNEQFF
CDR3 DNA: TGTGCCAGCAGCTTCCTGGGACAGGCATACAATGAGCAGTTCTTC
clone size: NA
J gene: TRBJ2-1
V gene: TRBV5-6
D gene: TRBD1

CDR3 protein: CASSLRADEQYF
CDR3 DNA: TGTGCCAGCAGCTTACGAGCGGACGAGCAGTACTTC
clone size: many
J gene: TRBJ2-7
V gene: TRBV7-2
D gene: NA

CDR3 protein: CASSSGTGGLSEQYF
CDR3 DNA: TGCGCCAGCAGCTCCGGGACAGGGGGCTTATCCGAGCAGTACTTC
clone size: few
J gene: TRBJ2-7
V gene: TRBV5-1
D gene: TRBD1

CDR3 protein: CAAQDGTNSTRTYEQYF
CDR3 DNA: TGCGCCGCGCAAGACGGGACTAATTCTACTCGCACCTACGAGCAGTACTTC
clone size: NA
J gene: TRBJ2-7
V gene: TRBV10-1
D gene: TRBD2

CDR3 protein: CASSITSASYNEQFF
CDR3 DNA: TGTGCCAGCAGCATCACTAGCGCCTCCTACAATGAGCAGTTCTTC
clone size: few
J gene: TRBJ2-1
V gene: TRBV11-2
D gene: TRBD2

CDR3 protein: CSAIYPSGIVEQYF
CDR3 DNA: TGCAGTGCCATTTACCCTAGCGGGATTGTGGAGCAGTACTTC
clone size: many
J gene: TRBJ2-7
V gene: TRBV20-1
D gene: TRBD2

CDR3 protein: CASSKDYQASPLHF
CDR3 DNA: TGTGCCAGCAGTAAAGATTATCAGGCTTCACCCCTCCACTTT
clone size: NA
J gene: TRBJ1-6
V gene: TRBV27
D gene: NA

CDR3 protein: CASSLGGMMETQYF
CDR3 DNA: TGCGCCAGCAGCCTGGGCGGGATGATGGAGACCCAGTACTTC
clone size: many
J gene: TRBJ2-5
V gene: TRBV5-1
D gene: NA

CDR3 protein: CASSESTGEGTEAFF
CDR3 DNA: TGCGCCAGCAGTGAATCAACAGGGGAGGGGACTGAAGCTTTCTTT
clone size: few
J gene: TRBJ1-1
V gene: TRBV10-1
D gene: TRBD1

CDR3 protein: CASSAGSFYGYTF
CDR3 DNA: TGCGCCAGCAGTGCAGGATCCTTCTATGGCTACACCTTC
clone size: NA
J gene: TRBJ1-2
V gene: TRBV10-2
D gene: NA

CDR3 protein: CSPDRELYEQYF
CDR3 DNA: TGCAGTCCCGACAGGGAGTTATACGAGCAGTACTTC
clone size: many
J gene: TRBJ2-7
V gene: TRBV20-1
D gene: TRBD1

CDR3 protein: CASNQPSSGSYEQYF
CDR3 DNA: TGTGCCAGCAATCAACCTTCGAGCGGCTCCTACGAGCAGTACTTC
clone size: many
J gene: TRBJ2-7
V gene: TRBV6-1
D gene: NA

CDR3 protein: CASSLSGTSGLQETQYF
CDR3 DNA: TGTGCCAGCAGTCTTTCCGGGACTAGCGGGCTCCAAGAGACCCAGTACTTC
clone size: NA
J gene: TRBJ2-5
V gene: TRBV6-2/TRBV6-3
D gene: TRBD2

CDR3 protein: CAWSVTGSHEQYF
CDR3 DNA: TGTGCCTGGAGTGTAACCGGGAGCCACGAGCAGTACTTC
clone size: many
J gene: TRBJ2-7
V gene: TRBV30
D gene: NA

CDR3 protein: CASTATGGGELFF
CDR3 DNA: TGTGCCAGCACCGCCACAGGAGGCGGGGAGCTGTTTTTT
clone size: many
J gene: TRBJ2-2
V gene: TRBV7-9
D gene: NA

CDR3 protein: CSVTSGGDPNQPQHF
CDR3 DNA: TGCAGTGTCACAAGCGGGGGGGATCCCAATCAGCCCCAGCATTTT
clone size: many
J gene: TRBJ1-5
V gene: TRBV20-1
D gene: NA

CDR3 protein: CASSIGLAGAGEQFF
CDR3 DNA: TGTGCCAGTAGTATAGGGCTAGCGGGAGCAGGGGAGCAGTTCTTC
clone size: few
J gene: TRBJ2-1
V gene: TRBV19
D gene: TRBD2

CDR3 protein: CATSDLGAGGNEQFF
CDR3 DNA: TGTGCCACCAGTGATTTGGGAGCGGGAGGGAATGAGCAGTTCTTC
clone size: many
J gene: TRBJ2-1
V gene: TRBV24-1
D gene: TRBD2

CDR3 protein: CASSHPGQGNYGYTF
CDR3 DNA: TGCGCCAGCAGCCACCCGGGACAGGGTAACTATGGCTACACCTTC
clone size: few
J gene: TRBJ1-2
V gene: TRBV10-1
D gene: TRBD1

CDR3 protein: CASSLDANTEAFF
CDR3 DNA: TGTGCCAGCAGCTTGGACGCGAACACTGAAGCTTTCTTT
clone size: many
J gene: TRBJ1-1
V gene: TRBV11-2
D gene: NA

CDR3 protein: CASSKGLAGPYEQYF
CDR3 DNA: TGTGCCAGCAGCAAGGGACTAGCGGGACCCTACGAGCAGTACTTC
clone size: NA
J gene: TRBJ2-7
V gene: TRBV9
D gene: TRBD2

CDR3 protein: CASSLANNYGYTF
CDR3 DNA: TGTGCCAGCAGCTTGGCCAATAACTATGGCTACACCTTC
clone size: few
J gene: TRBJ1-2
V gene: TRBV5-8
D gene: NA

CDR3 protein: CASSPSPGTGQSNF
CDR3 DNA: TGTGCCAGCAGCCCGTCCCCGGGGACAGGCCAGAGTAACTTT
clone size: many
J gene: TRBJ1-1
V gene: TRBV11-3
D gene: TRBD1

CDR3 protein: CASSDPGPIDAYEQYF
CDR3 DNA: TGTGCCAGCAGTGACCCCGGACCCATCGACGCCTACGAGCAGTACTTC
clone size: few
J gene: TRBJ2-7
V gene: TRBV25-1
D gene: NA

CDR3 protein: CASRNRPSYEQYF
CDR3 DNA: TGTGCCAGCAGAAACAGGCCCTCCTACGAGCAGTACTTC
clone size: few
J gene: TRBJ2-7
V gene: TRBV6-1
D gene: NA

CDR3 protein: CASSLLAGGRETQYF
CDR3 DNA: TGTGCCAGCAGCTTATTAGCAGGGGGCCGAGAGACCCAGTACTTC
clone size: NA
J gene: TRBJ2-5
V gene: TRBV7-2
D gene: TRBD1

CDR3 protein: CASSVGQRGETQYF
CDR3 DNA: TGTGCCAGCAGCGTAGGACAGAGGGGGGAGACCCAGTACTTC
clone size: few
J gene: TRBJ2-5
V gene: TRBV9
D gene: NA

CDR3 protein: CAWSVRGASYEQYF
CDR3 DNA: TGTGCCTGGAGTGTTCGGGGGGCGTCCTACGAGCAGTACTTC
clone size: many
J gene: TRBJ2-7
V gene: TRBV30
D gene: NA

CDR3 protein: CASSATTQGNQPQHF
CDR3 DNA: TGTGCCAGTAGTGCCACCACACAGGGGAATCAGCCCCAGCATTTT
clone size: NA
J gene: TRBJ1-5
V gene: TRBV19
D gene: TRBD1

CDR3 protein: CASKFSGTTYGYTF
CDR3 DNA: TGTGCCAGCAAATTTTCCGGAACCACCTATGGCTACACCTTC
clone size: few
J gene: TRBJ1-2
V gene: TRBV28
D gene: NA

CDR3 protein: CASSPTERGAYEQYF
CDR3 DNA: TGTGCCAGCAGCCCCACGGAGCGGGGAGCCTACGAGCAGTACTTC
clone size: NA
J gene: TRBJ2-7
V gene: TRBV5-6
D gene: TRBD2

CDR3 protein: CASSLSLADTGELFF
CDR3 DNA: TGTGCCAGCAGTTTATCACTAGCGGACACCGGGGAGCTGTTTTTT
clone size: many
J gene: TRBJ2-2
V gene: TRBV12-3/TRBV12-4
D gene: TRBD2

CDR3 protein: CASSLRTLPIDQEIYNEQFF
CDR3 DNA: TGTGCCAGCAGTTTACGCACCCTCCCAATAGACCAAGAAATATACAATGAGCAGTTCTTC
clone size: few
J gene: TRBJ2-1
V gene: TRBV28
D gene: NA

CDR3 protein: CASSLGTGGFKAFF
CDR3 DNA: TGCGCCAGCAGCTTAGGGACAGGGGGTTTCAAAGCTTTCTTT
clone size: many
J gene: TRBJ1-1
V gene: TRBV5-1
D gene: TRBD1

CDR3 protein: CSAPRQADEKLFF
CDR3 DNA: TGCAGTGCCCCAAGACAGGCGGATGAAAAACTGTTTTTT
clone size: many
J gene: TRBJ1-4
V gene: TRBV20-1
D gene: NA

CDR3 protein: CSASRLAGGYGETQYF
CDR3 DNA: TGCAGTGCTAGCCGACTAGCGGGAGGGTACGGGGAGACCCAGTACTTC
clone size: many
J gene: TRBJ2-5
V gene: TRBV20-1
D gene: TRBD2

CDR3 protein: CASSEMRFPAFF
CDR3 DNA: TGTGCCAGCAGTGAAATGCGTTTTCCAGCTTTCTTT
clone size: NA
J gene: TRBJ1-1
V gene: TRBV6-1
D gene: NA

CDR3 protein: CATQLDYGYTF
CDR3 DNA: TGTGCCACCCAGTTGGACTATGGCTACACCTTC
clone size: many
J gene: TRBJ1-2
V gene: TRBV6-2/TRBV6-3
D gene: NA

CDR3 protein: CASSYYTGTSGRYEQYF
CDR3 DNA: TGTGCCAGCAGCTACTATACCGGGACTAGCGGGAGGTACGAGCAGTACTTC
clone size: NA
J gene: TRBJ2-7
V gene: TRBV5-1
D gene: TRBD2

CDR3 protein: CASSRGLAADNEQFF
CDR3 DNA: TGTGCCAGCAGCAGGGGACTAGCGGCTGACAATGAGCAGTTCTTC
clone size: NA
J gene: TRBJ2-1
V gene: TRBV5-8
D gene: TRBD2

CDR3 protein: CASSLGPDNEQYF
CDR3 DNA: TGTGCCAGCAGCTTAGGGCCGGACAACGAGCAGTACTTC
clone size: many
J gene: TRBJ2-7
V gene: TRBV7-9
D gene: NA

CDR3 protein: CASSLAAGGPSEQFF
CDR3 DNA: TGTGCTAGCAGCTTAGCAGCGGGAGGGCCGAGTGAGCAGTTCTTC
clone size: many
J gene: TRBJ2-1
V gene: TRBV7-7
D gene: TRBD2

CDR3 protein: CATSSGRGSYEQYF
CDR3 DNA: TGTGCCACCAGCAGTGGGAGGGGCTCCTACGAGCAGTACTTC
clone size: many
J gene: TRBJ2-7
V gene: TRBV15
D gene: TRBD2

CDR3 protein: CASSLPRDIQPPEAFF
CDR3 DNA: TGCGCCAGCAGCTTGCCCCGGGACATACAACCCCCTGAAGCTTTCTTT
clone size: many
J gene: TRBJ1-1
V gene: TRBV5-1
D gene: NA

CDR3 protein: CASSPGQGDEQFF
CDR3 DNA: TGTGCCAGCTCACCCGGACAGGGCGATGAGCAGTTCTTC
clone size: many
J gene: TRBJ2-1
V gene: TRBV18
D gene: TRBD1

CDR3 protein: CASSDPQDSNQPQHF
CDR3 DNA: TGTGCCAGCAGCGACCCCCAGGATAGCAATCAGCCCCAGCATTTT
clone size: many
J gene: TRBJ1-5
V gene: TRBV2
D gene: NA

CDR3 protein: CASSSAGGHYNEQIF
CDR3 DNA: TGTGCCAGCAGCTCAGCGGGAGGACACTACAATGAGCAGATCTTC
clone size: NA
J gene: TRBJ2-1
V gene: TRBV27
D gene: TRBD2

CDR3 protein: CASSLEYTEAFF
CDR3 DNA: TGTGCCAGCAGCTTGGAGTACACTGAAGCTTTCTTT
clone size: many
J gene: TRBJ1-1
V gene: TRBV7-9
D gene: NA

CDR3 protein: CASSYNLGGTQHF
CDR3 DNA: TGTGCCAGCAGTTACAATTTGGGCGGAACCCAGCATTTT
clone size: few
J gene: TRBJ1-5
V gene: TRBV6-5
D gene: NA

CDR3 protein: CASSLGSWEGRTDTQYF
CDR3 DNA: TGCGCCAGCAGCTTGGGATCGTGGGAGGGGCGCACAGATACGCAGTATTTT
clone size: many
J gene: TRBJ2-3
V gene: TRBV5-1
D gene: TRBD2

CDR3 protein: CSVATSGDTYEQYF
CDR3 DNA: TGCAGCGTTGCGACTAGCGGGGATACCTACGAGCAGTACTTC
clone size: NA
J gene: TRBJ2-7
V gene: TRBV29-1
D gene: TRBD2

CDR3 protein: CAWTHSGTSGSYEQFF
CDR3 DNA: TGTGCCTGGACCCATTCCGGGACTAGCGGGAGTTATGAGCAGTTCTTC
clone size: many
J gene: TRBJ2-1
V gene: TRBV30
D gene: TRBD2

CDR3 protein: CASSSGQGETEAFF
CDR3 DNA: TGTGCCAGCAGCTCGGGACAGGGTGAGACTGAAGCTTTCTTT
clone size: NA
J gene: TRBJ1-1
V gene: TRBV7-3
D gene: TRBD1

CDR3 protein: CASSQDRTGSPLHF
CDR3 DNA: TGTGCCAGCAGCCAAGACAGGACGGGTTCACCCCTCCACTTT
clone size: many
J gene: TRBJ1-6
V gene: TRBV3-1
D gene: NA

CDR3 protein: CATQPGQPSSYEQYF
CDR3 DNA: TGTGCCACCCAACCCGGGCAACCCTCCTCCTACGAGCAGTACTTC
clone size: few
J gene: TRBJ2-7
V gene: TRBV10-3
D gene: NA